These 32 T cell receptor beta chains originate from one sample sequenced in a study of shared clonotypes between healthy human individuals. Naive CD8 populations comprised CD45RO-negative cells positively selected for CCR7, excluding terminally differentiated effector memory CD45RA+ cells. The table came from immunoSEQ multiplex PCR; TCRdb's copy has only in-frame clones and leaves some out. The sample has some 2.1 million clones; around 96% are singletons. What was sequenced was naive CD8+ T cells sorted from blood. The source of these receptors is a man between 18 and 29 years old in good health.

The CDR3 nucleotides read TGTGCCAGCAGCCCCATTTCGGGCGGGAGGAACTCCTACGAGCAGTACTTC. Its protein is CASSPISGGRNSYEQYF. This rearrangement joins TRBV5-4 to TRBJ2-5, with 8 bases identical to TRBD2. Near its end, the DNA agrees better with TRBJ2-7, so the J call may be wrong. Germline V lookup: CDR1 SGHNT, CDR2 YYREEE (reference sequence). CDR3 size: 17 residues.

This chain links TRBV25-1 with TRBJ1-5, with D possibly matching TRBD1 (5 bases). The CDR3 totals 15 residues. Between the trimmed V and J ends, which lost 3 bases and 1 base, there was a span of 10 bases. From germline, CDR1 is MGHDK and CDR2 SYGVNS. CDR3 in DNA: TGTGCCAGCAGTGATTCGGGGCCCAGCAATCAGCCCCAGCATTTT. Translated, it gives CASSDSGPSNQPQHF.

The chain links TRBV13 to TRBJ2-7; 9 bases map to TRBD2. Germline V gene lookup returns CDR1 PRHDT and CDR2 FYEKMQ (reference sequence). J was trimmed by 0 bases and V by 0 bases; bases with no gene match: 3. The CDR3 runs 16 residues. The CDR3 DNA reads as TGTGCCAGCAGCTTAGGGGGTAGCGGGAGCTCCTACGAGCAGTACTTC. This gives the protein CASSLGGSGSSYEQYF.

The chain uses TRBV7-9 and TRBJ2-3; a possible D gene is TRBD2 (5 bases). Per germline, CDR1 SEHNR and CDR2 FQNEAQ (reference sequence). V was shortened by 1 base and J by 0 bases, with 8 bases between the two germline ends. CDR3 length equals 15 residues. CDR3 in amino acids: CASSLEWESTDTQYF. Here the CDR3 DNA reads TGTGCCAGCAGCTTAGAGTGGGAGAGCACAGATACGCAGTATTTT.

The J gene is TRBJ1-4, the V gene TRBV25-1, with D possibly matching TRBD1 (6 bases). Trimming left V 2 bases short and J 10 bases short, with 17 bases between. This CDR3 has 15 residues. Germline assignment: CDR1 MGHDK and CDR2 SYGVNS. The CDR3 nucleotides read TGTGCCAGCAGTGAAGGGGGGGCAGGGGTTGGAAAACTGTTTTTT. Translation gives CASSEGGAGVGKLFF.

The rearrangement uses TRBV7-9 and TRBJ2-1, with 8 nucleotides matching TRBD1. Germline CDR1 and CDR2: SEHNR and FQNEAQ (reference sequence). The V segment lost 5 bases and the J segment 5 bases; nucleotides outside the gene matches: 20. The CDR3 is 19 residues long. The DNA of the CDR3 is TGTGCCAGCAGCCCCCGCATCTGGACAGGGAACTTGGAGGACAATGAGCAGTTCTTC. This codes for CASSPRIWTGNLEDNEQFF.

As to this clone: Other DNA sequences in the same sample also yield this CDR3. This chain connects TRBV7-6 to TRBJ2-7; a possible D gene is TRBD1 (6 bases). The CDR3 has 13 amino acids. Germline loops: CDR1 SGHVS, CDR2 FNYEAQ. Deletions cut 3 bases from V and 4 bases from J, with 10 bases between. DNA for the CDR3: TGTGCCAGCAGCTTGGCTACAGGGTACGAGCAGTACTTC. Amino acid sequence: CASSLATGYEQYF.

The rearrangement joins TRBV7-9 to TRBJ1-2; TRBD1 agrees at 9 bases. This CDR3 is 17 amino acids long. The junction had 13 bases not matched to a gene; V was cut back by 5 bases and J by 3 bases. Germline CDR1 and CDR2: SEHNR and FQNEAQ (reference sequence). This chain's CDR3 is CASSPLKPGQGDYGYTF. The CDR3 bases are TGTGCCAGCAGCCCCCTGAAACCGGGACAGGGAGACTATGGCTACACCTTC.

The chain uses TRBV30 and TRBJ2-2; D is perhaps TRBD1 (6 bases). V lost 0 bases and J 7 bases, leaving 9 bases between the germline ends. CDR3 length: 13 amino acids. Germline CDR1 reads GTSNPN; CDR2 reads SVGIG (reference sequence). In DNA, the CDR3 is TGTGCCTGGAGTGTAAAGGGGGACGGGGAGCTGTTTTTT. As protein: CAWSVKGDGELFF.

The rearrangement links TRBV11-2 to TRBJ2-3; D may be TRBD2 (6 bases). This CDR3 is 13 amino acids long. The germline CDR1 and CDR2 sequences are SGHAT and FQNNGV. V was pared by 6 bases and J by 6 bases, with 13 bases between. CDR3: CASRRTTLDTQYF. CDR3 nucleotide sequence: TGTGCCAGCAGGAGGACTACCCTCGATACGCAGTATTTT.

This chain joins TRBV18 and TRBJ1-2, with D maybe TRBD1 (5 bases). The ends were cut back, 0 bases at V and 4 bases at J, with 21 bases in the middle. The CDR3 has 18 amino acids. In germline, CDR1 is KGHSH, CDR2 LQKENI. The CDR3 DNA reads TGTGCCAGCTCACCACCAGGGGCCTCCCCGATCTCCCCCTATGGCTACACCTTC. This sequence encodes CASSPPGASPISPYGYTF.

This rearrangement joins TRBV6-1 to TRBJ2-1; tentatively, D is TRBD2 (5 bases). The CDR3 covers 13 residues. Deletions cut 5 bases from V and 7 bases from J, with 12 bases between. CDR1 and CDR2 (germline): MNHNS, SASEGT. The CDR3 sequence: CASSSRTGNEQFF. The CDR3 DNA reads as TGTGCCAGCAGTTCTAGGACGGGAAATGAGCAGTTCTTC.

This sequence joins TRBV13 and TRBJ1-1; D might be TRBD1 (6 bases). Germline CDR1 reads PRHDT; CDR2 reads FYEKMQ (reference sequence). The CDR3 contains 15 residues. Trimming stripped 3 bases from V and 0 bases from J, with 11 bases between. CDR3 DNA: TGTGCCAGCAGCTTTTGGACAGATATGAACACTGAAGCTTTCTTT. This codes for CASSFWTDMNTEAFF. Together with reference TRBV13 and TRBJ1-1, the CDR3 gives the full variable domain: AAGVIQSPRHLIKEKRETATLKCYPIPRHDTVYWYQQGPGQDPQFLISFYEKMQSDKGSIPDRFSAQQFSDYHSELNMSSLELGDSALYFCASSFWTDMNTEAFFGQGTRLTVV.

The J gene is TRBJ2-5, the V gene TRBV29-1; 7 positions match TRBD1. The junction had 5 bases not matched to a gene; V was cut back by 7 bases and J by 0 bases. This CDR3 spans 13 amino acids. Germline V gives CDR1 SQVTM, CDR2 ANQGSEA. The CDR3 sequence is CSGGQAYQETQYF. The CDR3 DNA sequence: TGCAGCGGCGGACAGGCTTACCAAGAGACCCAGTACTTC.

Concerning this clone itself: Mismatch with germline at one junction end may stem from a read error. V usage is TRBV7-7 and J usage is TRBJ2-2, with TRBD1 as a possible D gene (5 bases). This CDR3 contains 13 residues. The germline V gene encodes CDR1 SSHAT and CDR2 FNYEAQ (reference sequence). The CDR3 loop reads CASSVDSTGELFF. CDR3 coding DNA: TGTGCTAGCAGCGTCGACAGCACCGGGGAGCTGTTTTTT. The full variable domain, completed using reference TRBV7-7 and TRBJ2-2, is GAGVSQSPRYKVTKRGQDVTLRCDPISSHATLYWYQQALGQGPEFLTYFNYEAQPDKSGLPSDRFSAERPEGSISTLTIQRTEQRDSAMYRCASSVDSTGELFFGEGSRLTVL.

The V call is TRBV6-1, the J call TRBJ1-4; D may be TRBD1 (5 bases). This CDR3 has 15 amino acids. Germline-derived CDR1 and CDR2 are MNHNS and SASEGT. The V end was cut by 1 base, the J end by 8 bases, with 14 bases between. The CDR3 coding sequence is TGTGCCAGCAGTGAAGACACTCTTCCAGGGGAAAAACTGTTTTTT. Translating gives CASSEDTLPGEKLFF.

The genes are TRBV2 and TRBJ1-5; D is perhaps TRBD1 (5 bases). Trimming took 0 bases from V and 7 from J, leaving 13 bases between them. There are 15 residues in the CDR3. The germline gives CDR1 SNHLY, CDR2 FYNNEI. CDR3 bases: TGTGCCAGCAGTGAAGCGCAGGGAGGAGAGCAGCCCCAGCATTTT. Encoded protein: CASSEAQGGEQPQHF.

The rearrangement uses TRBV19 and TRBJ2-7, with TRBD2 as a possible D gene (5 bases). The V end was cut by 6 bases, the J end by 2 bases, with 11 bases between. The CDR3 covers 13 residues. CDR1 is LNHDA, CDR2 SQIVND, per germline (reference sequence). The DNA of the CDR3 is TGTGCCAGTAGCGCAAGCGGACCCTACGAGCAGTACTTC. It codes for CASSASGPYEQYF. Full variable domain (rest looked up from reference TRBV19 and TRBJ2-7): DGGITQSPKYLFRKEGQNVTLSCEQNLNHDAMYWYRQDPGQGLRLIYYSQIVNDFQKGDIAEGYSVSREKKESFPLTVTSAQKNPTAFYLCASSASGPYEQYFGPGTRLTVT.

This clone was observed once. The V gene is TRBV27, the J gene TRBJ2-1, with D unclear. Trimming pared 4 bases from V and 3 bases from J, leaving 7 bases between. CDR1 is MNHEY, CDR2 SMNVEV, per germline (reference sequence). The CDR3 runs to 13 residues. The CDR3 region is CASSYNSYNEQFF. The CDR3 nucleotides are TGTGCCAGCAGTTATAACAGCTACAATGAGCAGTTCTTC.

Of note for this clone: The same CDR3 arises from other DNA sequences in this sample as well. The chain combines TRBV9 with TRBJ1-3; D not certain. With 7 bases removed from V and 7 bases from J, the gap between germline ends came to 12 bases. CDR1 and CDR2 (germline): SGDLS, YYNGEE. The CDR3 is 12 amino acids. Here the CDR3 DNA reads TGTGCCAGCTCCGACTCCGGGAACACCATATATTTT. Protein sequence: CASSDSGNTIYF.

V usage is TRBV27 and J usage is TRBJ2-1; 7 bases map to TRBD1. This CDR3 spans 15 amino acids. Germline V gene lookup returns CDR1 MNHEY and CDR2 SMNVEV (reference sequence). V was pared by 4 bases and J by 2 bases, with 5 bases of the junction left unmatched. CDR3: CASSYTGVAYNEQFF. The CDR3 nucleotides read TGTGCCAGCAGTTATACAGGGGTGGCCTACAATGAGCAGTTCTTC.

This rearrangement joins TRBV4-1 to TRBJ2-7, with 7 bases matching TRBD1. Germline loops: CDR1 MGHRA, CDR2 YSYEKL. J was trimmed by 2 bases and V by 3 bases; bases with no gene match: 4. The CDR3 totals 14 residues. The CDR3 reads CASSHIGTAYEQYF. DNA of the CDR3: TGCGCCAGCAGCCATATCGGGACAGCCTACGAGCAGTACTTC.

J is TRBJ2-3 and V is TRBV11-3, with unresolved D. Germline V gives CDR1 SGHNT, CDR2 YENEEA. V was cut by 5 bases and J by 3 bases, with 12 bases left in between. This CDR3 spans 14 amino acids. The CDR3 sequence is CASSGGFGTDTQYF. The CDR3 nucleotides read TGTGCCAGCAGCGGCGGATTCGGTACAGATACGCAGTATTTT. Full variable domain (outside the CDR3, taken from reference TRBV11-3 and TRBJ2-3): EAGVVQSPRYKIIEKKQPVAFWCNPISGHNTLYWYLQNLGQGPELLIRYENEEAVDDSQLPKDRFSAERLKGVDSTLKIQPAELGDSAVYLCASSGGFGTDTQYFGPGTRLTVL.

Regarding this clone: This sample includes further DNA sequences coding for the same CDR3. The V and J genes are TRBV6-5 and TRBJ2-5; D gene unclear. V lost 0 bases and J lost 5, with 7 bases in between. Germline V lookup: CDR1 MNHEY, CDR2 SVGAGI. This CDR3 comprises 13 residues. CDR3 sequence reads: CASSYSIGETQYF. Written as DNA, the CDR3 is TGTGCCAGCAGTTACTCGATTGGGGAGACCCAGTACTTC.

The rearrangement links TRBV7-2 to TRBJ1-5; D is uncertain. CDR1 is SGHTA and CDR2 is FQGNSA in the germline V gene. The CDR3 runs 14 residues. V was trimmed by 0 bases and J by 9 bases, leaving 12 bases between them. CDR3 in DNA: TGTGCCAGCAGCTTAGCAGAGATCATACCGCCCCAGCATTTT. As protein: CASSLAEIIPPQHF. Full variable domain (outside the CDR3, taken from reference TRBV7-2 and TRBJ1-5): GAGVSQSPSNKVTEKGKDVELRCDPISGHTALYWYRQSLGQGLEFLIYFQGNSAPDKSGLPSDRFSAERTGGSVSTLTIQRTQQEDSAVYLCASSLAEIIPPQHFGDGTRLSIL.

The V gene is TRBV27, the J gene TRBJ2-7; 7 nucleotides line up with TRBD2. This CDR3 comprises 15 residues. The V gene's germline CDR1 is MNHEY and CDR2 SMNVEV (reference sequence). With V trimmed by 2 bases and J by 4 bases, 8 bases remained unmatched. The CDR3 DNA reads TGTGCCAGCAGTTTAAACGGGGAGGGGATATACGAGCAGTACTTC. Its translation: CASSLNGEGIYEQYF.

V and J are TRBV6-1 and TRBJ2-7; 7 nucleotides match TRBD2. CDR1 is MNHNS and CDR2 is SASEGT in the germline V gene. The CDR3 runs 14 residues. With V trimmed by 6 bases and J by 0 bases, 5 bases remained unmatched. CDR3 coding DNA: TGTGCCAGCAGGCCGGCTAGCGGCTCCTACGAGCAGTACTTC. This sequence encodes CASRPASGSYEQYF.

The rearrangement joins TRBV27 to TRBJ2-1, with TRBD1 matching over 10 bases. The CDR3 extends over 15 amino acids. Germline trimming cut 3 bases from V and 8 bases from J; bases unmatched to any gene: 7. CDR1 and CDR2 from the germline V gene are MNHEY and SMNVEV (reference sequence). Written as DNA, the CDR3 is TGTGCCAGCAGTTTCTCCGGGACAGGGGTTTATGAGCAGTTCTTC. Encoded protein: CASSFSGTGVYEQFF.

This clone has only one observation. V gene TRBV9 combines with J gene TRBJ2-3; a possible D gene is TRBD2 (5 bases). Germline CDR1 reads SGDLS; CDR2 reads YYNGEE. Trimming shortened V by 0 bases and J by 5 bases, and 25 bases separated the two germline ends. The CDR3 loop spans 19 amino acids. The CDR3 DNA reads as TGTGCCAGCAGCGTAGGTTGGAAGCGGCATTCCTTTTCTAGAGATACGCAGTATTTT. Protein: CASSVGWKRHSFSRDTQYF.

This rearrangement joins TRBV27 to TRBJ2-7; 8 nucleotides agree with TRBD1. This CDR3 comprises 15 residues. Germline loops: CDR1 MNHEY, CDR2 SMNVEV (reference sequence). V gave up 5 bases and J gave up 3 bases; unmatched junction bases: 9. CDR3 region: CASSTGGTGFYEQYF. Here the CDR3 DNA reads TGTGCCAGCAGTACAGGGGGTACCGGATTCTACGAGCAGTACTTC.

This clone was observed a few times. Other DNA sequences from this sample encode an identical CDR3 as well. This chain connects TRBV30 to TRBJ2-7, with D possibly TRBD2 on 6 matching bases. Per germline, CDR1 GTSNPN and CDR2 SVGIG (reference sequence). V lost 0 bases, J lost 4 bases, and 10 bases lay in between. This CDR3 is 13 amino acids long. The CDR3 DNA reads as TGTGCCTGGAGTGTATCTGGGGGGTACGAGCAGTACTTC. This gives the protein CAWSVSGGYEQYF.

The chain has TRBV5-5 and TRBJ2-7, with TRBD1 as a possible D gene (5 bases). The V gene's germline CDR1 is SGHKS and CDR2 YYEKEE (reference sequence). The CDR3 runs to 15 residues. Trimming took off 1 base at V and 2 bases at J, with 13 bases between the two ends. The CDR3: CASSLIEDTTYEQYF. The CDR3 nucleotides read TGTGCCAGCAGCTTGATAGAGGACACCACCTACGAGCAGTACTTC.